The 13 T cell receptor beta chains below were found in one sample sequenced in a study of Tregs in tolerant kidney transplant recipients. The method was immunoSEQ multiplex PCR; TCRdb's version includes in-frame clones alone and lacks a portion of them. Of tens of thousands of clones in the sample, roughly nine tenths are singletons; the top ten hold around 0.67%. Sequencing used Tregs from blood. The receptors come from a human donor in good health.

About this clone itself: No DNA is shown, since the ends of the CDR3 on it are uncertain; the CDR3 is the one TCRdb lists. CDR3 residues: CASSSSGRVGAFF. The chain recombines TRBV5-6 with TRBJ1-1. Germline CDR1 and CDR2: SGHDT and YYEEEE. With termini counted, the CDR3 has 13 amino acids.

This clone showed up just once. This sequence joins TRBV5-1 and TRBJ1-3; D unresolved. The CDR3 is 15 residues long. Germline V gives CDR1 SGHRS, CDR2 YFSETQ. Trimming took 4 bases from V and 4 from J, leaving 15 bases between them. This CDR3 is CASSPDPLGGNTIYF. The CDR3 nucleotides are TGCGCCAGCAGCCCTGATCCTCTGGGCGGAAACACCATATATTTT. Based on the CDR3 plus reference TRBV5-1 and TRBJ1-3, the full variable domain is KAGVTQTPRYLIKTRGQQVTLSCSPISGHRSVSWYQQTPGQGLQFLFEYFSETQRNKGNFPGRFSGRQFSNSRSEMNVSTLELGDSALYLCASSPDPLGGNTIYFGEGSWLTVV.

This clone is a singleton in its sample. V gene TRBV7-8 combines with J gene TRBJ2-2, with 8 bases identical to TRBD1. CDR1 SGHVS and CDR2 FQNEAQ come from the germline V gene. The CDR3 has 16 residues. Losses at the gene ends were 4 bases for V and 2 bases for J; bases not matched to a gene: 6. The CDR3 region is CASSSGQETNTGELFF. For the CDR3, the DNA is TGTGCCAGCAGCTCGGGACAGGAGACAAACACCGGGGAGCTGTTTTTT.

The chain recombines TRBV7-9 with TRBJ1-3, with TRBD1 identical over 7 bases. J lost 4 bases, V lost 6 bases, and 9 bases had no gene match. The CDR3 loop spans 15 amino acids. CDR1 is SEHNR and CDR2 is FQNEAQ in the germline V gene (reference sequence). CDR3 residues: CASSPNRGEGNTIYF. The CDR3 DNA sequence: TGTGCCAGCAGTCCAAACAGGGGAGAGGGAAACACCATATATTTT.

The gene calls are TRBV30 and TRBJ1-5, with D possibly being TRBD1 (6 bases). Germline CDR1 GTSNPN, CDR2 SVGIG (reference sequence). The ends were cut back, 4 bases at V and 3 bases at J, with 10 bases in the middle. The CDR3 is 13 residues long. The CDR3 is CAWTRGTNQPQHF. DNA for the CDR3: TGTGCCTGGACCAGGGGTACCAATCAGCCCCAGCATTTT.

This clone was detected only once. The chain couples TRBV30 to TRBJ1-4, with D perhaps TRBD1 (6 bases). V was cut by 3 bases and J by 8 bases, with 13 bases left in between. Germline V gives CDR1 GTSNPN, CDR2 SVGIG (reference sequence). The CDR3 has 13 residues. CDR3 sequence (DNA): TGTGCCTGGAGCAGGGGCTTATACGAAAAACTGTTTTTT. This sequence encodes CAWSRGLYEKLFF.

The chain is built from TRBV19 and TRBJ1-1, with TRBD1 as a possible D gene (5 bases). CDR1 and CDR2 (germline): LNHDA, SQIVND (reference sequence). The CDR3 has 13 residues. The V end was cut by 4 bases, the J end by 3 bases, with 9 bases between. This CDR3 is CASSTPGDTEAFF. Here the CDR3 DNA reads TGTGCCAGTAGTACTCCGGGGGACACTGAAGCTTTCTTT.

The chain is built from TRBV5-1 and TRBJ1-3; no definite D call. This CDR3 comprises 15 residues. Trimming removed 0 bases at V and 0 bases at J, with 7 bases between. Germline CDR1 SGHRS, CDR2 YFSETQ. CDR3 residues: CASSLEPFSGNTIYF. CDR3 sequence (DNA): TGCGCCAGCAGCTTGGAGCCTTTCTCTGGAAACACCATATATTTT.

The chain joins TRBV7-9 to TRBJ2-1; D remains unclear. The CDR3 is 11 amino acids. The germline V and J ends were trimmed by 5 bases and 8 bases, with 7 bases remaining between them. Germline V gene sequence: CDR1 SEHNR, CDR2 FQNEAQ (reference sequence). The CDR3 region has the DNA TGTGCCAGCAGCGCCGATTATGAGCAGTTCTTC. This translates into CASSADYEQFF.

This clone has only one observation. This rearrangement joins TRBV19 to TRBJ2-1; TRBD2 matches at 15 bases. CDR1 LNHDA and CDR2 SQIVND come from the germline V gene (reference sequence). The CDR3 is made up of 20 amino acids. Trimming at V came to 4 bases and at J to 0 bases, leaving 10 bases not matched to a gene. The CDR3 protein is CASSTSGLAGGRSSYNEQFF. The DNA for the CDR3 is TGTGCCAGTAGTACCTCCGGACTAGCGGGAGGGAGGAGCTCCTACAATGAGCAGTTCTTC.

This rearrangement joins TRBV6-1 to TRBJ2-3; 7 bases line up with TRBD1. Germline V gene sequence: CDR1 MNHNS, CDR2 SASEGT. The ends lost 2 bases at V and 2 bases at J; junction bases unmatched: 7. The CDR3 sequence is 16 residues long. The CDR3 loop is CASSEMAGTATDTQYF. The CDR3, as DNA: TGTGCCAGCAGTGAAATGGCCGGGACAGCCACAGATACGCAGTATTTT.

The rearrangement uses TRBV2 and TRBJ2-1; perhaps TRBD1 as D (7 bases). The CDR3 contains 16 residues. From germline, CDR1 is SNHLY and CDR2 FYNNEI. V was trimmed by 3 bases and J by 7 bases, leaving 19 bases between them. CDR3 nucleotide sequence: TGTGCCAGCAGTGATTCAGGGGGTAGCGGTGGTAATGAGCAGTTCTTC. Translated: CASSDSGGSGGNEQFF.

This chain connects TRBV10-3 to TRBJ2-1; no definite D call. Per germline, CDR1 ENHRY and CDR2 SYGVKD. Trimming cost V 4 bases and J 7 bases, with 14 bases left between them. The CDR3 totals 14 residues. The CDR3 here is CAISAQPPKNEQFF. The DNA of the CDR3 is TGTGCCATCAGTGCCCAGCCTCCGAAAAATGAGCAGTTCTTC.